This T cell receptor (beta chain) was captured in a study of CD8 T cells in Susac syndrome. There are 17 residues in the CDR3. CDR1 is MNHEY, CDR2 SMNVEV, per germline (reference sequence). Germline trimming cut 6 bases from V and 1 base from J; bases unmatched to any gene: 8. Random hexamers were used to reverse transcribe roughly 0.45 to 1 ug of RNA. TCRdb used MiXCR to reprocess the immunoSEQ multiplex PCR reads, holding one entry per CDR3 protein. The sample has about 430,000 distinct CDR3 sequences, more than 80% seen once. The receptor was isolated from a human donor with multiple sclerosis. Sequenced material: CD8+ T cells from PBMCs. J is TRBJ2-3 and V is TRBV27; 12 nucleotides agree with TRBD2. The CDR3 loop reads CASRIGTSGFGTDTQYF. The CDR3 region has the DNA TGTGCCAGCAGGATAGGGACTAGCGGGTTTGGCACAGATACGCAGTATTTT.